This T cell receptor (beta chain) was profiled in a study of blood T cell repertoires in COVID-19. Across the study: Italy, Spain and the United States were the sources of the convalescent and acute COVID-19 samples. From T cells, B-cell-depleted T cells, or PBMCs came the material, which was cDNA or gDNA.

The CDR3 extends over 16 amino acids. V lost 7 bases, J lost 0 bases, and 16 bases lay in between. The germline CDR1 and CDR2 sequences are SGHAT and FQDESV (reference sequence). Original analysis: Using reference gene primer amplification, nucleated cell counts were estimated. Sequenced by immunoSEQ multiplex PCR; TCRdb stores in-frame clones only, minus some. V and J calls and clone size are those listed in that table; D and trimming were worked out from the DNA. The table records 120,000 to 150,000 clones, about 84% of them present only once. The chain carries TRBV11-1 and TRBJ2-1, with D possibly matching TRBD2 (5 bases). The sample was peripheral blood. The sequence came from a man in his sixties with active or convalescent COVID-19. In DNA, the CDR3 is TGTGCCAGCACAAAGGCTATTAGCGCCTCCTACAATGAGCAGTTCTTC. Its protein product is CASTKAISASYNEQFF.